This TCR beta chain originates from a study of cytomegalovirus exposure and HLA in healthy donors. The data were produced by immunoSEQ multiplex PCR, yet TCRdb's version contains in-frame clones alone and is incomplete. The data show around 190,000 clones, around 86% seen once. The germline gives CDR1 LNHDA, CDR2 SQIVND (reference sequence). V was clipped by 1 base and J by 2 bases; unmatched bases: 4. CDR3 length: 16 amino acids. The chain carries TRBV19 and TRBJ2-3; 9 bases fit TRBD1. This receptor was taken from a woman between 18 and 29 years old in good health and CMV-seronegative. Specimen: PBMCs. As DNA, the CDR3 is TGTGCCAGTAGTATAGGTAGGACAGGGGTCACAGATACGCAGTATTTT. Amino acids: CASSIGRTGVTDTQYF.